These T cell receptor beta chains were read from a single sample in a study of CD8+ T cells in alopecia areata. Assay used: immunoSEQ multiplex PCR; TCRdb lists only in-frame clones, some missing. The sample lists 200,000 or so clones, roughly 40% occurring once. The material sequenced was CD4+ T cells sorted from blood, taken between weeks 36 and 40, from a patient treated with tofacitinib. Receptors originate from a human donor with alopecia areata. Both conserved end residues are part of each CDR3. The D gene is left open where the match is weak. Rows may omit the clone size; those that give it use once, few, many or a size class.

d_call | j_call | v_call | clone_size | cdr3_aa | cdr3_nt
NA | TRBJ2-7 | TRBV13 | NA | CASSSSGDYEQYF | TGTGCCAGCAGCTCGTCAGGGGACTACGAGCAGTACTTC
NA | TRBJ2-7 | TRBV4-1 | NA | CASIGGNPYEQYF | TGCGCCAGCATCGGCGGGAACCCCTACGAGCAGTACTTC
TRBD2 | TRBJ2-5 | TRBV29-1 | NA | CSVASGQETQYF | TGCAGCGTAGCTAGCGGCCAAGAGACCCAGTACTTC
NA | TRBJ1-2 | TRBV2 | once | CASIDFGDGYTF | TGTGCCAGCATTGATTTCGGAGATGGCTACACCTTC
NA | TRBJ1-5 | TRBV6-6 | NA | CASRQGEQPQHF | TGTGCCAGCAGACAGGGCGAACAGCCCCAGCATTTT
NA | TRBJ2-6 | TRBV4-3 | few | CASSQDHLSGANVLTF | TGCGCCAGCAGCCAAGATCATCTCTCCGGGGCCAACGTCCTGACTTTC
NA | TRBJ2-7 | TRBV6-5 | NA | CASRTIYEQYF | TGTGCCAGCAGGACCATCTACGAGCAGTACTTC
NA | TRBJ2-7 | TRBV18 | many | CASSPGPNYEQYF | TGTGCCAGCTCACCGGGACCTAACTACGAGCAGTACTTC
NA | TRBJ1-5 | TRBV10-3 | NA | CAIRSDYSNQPQHF | TGTGCCATCAGGAGCGACTATAGCAATCAGCCCCAGCATTTT
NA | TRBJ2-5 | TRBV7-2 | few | CASSLSGEETQYF | TGTGCCAGCAGCTTAAGTGGCGAAGAGACCCAGTACTTC
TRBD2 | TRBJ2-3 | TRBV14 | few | CASSQAASGIGDTQYF | TGTGCCAGCAGCCAAGCTGCTAGCGGGATTGGAGATACGCAGTATTTT
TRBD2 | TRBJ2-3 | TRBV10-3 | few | CAISAPSSGRTDTQYF | TGTGCCATCAGTGCCCCCTCTAGCGGGAGGACAGATACGCAGTATTTT
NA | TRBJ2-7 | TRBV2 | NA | CASSEQTSPTYEQYF | TGTGCCAGCAGTGAGCAGACTTCCCCTACCTACGAGCAGTACTTC
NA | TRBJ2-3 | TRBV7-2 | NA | CASSLARITDTQYF | TGTGCCAGCAGCTTAGCGCGAATCACAGATACGCAGTATTTT
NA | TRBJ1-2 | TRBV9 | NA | CASSSRQEYGYTF | TGTGCCAGCAGCTCTCGACAGGAATATGGCTACACCTTC
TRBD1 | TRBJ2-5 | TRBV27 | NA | CASSISWTGAVETQYF | TGTGCCAGCAGTATCTCTTGGACAGGGGCGGTGGAGACCCAGTACTTC
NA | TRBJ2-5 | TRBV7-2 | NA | CASSLGYRWTQYF | TGTGCCAGCAGCTTAGGGTATCGGTGGACCCAGTACTTC
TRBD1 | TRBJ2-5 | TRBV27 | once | CASRTLGTAFLETQYF | TGTGCCAGCAGAACGTTGGGGACAGCGTTTTTGGAGACCCAGTACTTC
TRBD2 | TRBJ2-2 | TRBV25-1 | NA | CASSDPTSGNTGELFF | TGTGCCAGCAGTGACCCCACTAGCGGGAACACCGGGGAGCTGTTTTTT
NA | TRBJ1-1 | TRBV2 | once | CASSVSFGQNTEAFF | TGTGCCAGCAGTGTTTCATTCGGACAGAACACTGAAGCTTTCTTT
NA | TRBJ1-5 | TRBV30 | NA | CAWSVQKDQPQHF | TGTGCCTGGAGTGTACAGAAAGATCAGCCCCAGCATTTT
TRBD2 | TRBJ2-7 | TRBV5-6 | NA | CASSSGLAGYEQYF | TGTGCCAGCAGCTCGGGACTAGCGGGTTACGAGCAGTACTTC
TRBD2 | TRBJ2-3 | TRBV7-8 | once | CASSLVTSGSSTDTQYF | TGTGCCAGCAGCTTAGTTACTAGCGGGAGTAGTACAGATACGCAGTATTTT
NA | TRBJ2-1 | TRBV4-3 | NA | CASSQVGPKNEQFF | TGCGCCAGCAGCCAAGTGGGACCCAAGAATGAGCAGTTCTTC
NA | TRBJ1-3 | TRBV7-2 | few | CASSFRGNTIYF | TGTGCCAGCAGCTTCCGTGGAAACACCATATATTTT
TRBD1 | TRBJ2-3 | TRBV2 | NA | CASRWDRVTDTQYF | TGTGCCAGCAGGTGGGACAGAGTCACAGATACGCAGTATTTT
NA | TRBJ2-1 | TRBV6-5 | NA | CASNQRAGFEQFF | TGTGCCAGCAACCAGCGCGCAGGGTTTGAGCAGTTCTTC
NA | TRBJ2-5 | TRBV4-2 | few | CASSQDQGEGITQYF | TGTGCCAGCAGCCAAGATCAAGGGGAAGGGATAACCCAGTACTTC
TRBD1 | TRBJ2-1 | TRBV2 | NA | CASSRGQGAYNEQFF | TGTGCCAGCAGCCGTGGACAGGGGGCCTACAATGAGCAGTTCTTC
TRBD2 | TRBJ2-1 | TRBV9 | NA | CASSPGLAGVEQFF | TGTGCCAGCAGCCCGGGACTAGCGGGAGTTGAGCAGTTCTTC
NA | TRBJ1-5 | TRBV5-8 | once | CASSALWEDGNQPQHF | TGTGCCAGCAGCGCCCTGTGGGAGGACGGCAATCAGCCCCAGCATTTT
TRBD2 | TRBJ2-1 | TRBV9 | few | CASSASSGRSYEQFF | TGTGCCAGCAGCGCGTCTAGCGGGAGGTCCTATGAGCAGTTCTTC
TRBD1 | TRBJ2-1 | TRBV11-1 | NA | CASSLGRGNEQFF | TGTGCCAGCAGCTTGGGCAGGGGGAATGAGCAGTTCTTC
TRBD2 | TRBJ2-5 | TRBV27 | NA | CASSLAGAGETQYF | TGTGCCAGCAGTTTAGCGGGAGCTGGGGAGACCCAGTACTTC
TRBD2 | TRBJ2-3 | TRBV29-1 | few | CSVGGAGGPTDTQYF | TGCAGCGTTGGGGGAGCGGGAGGGCCGACAGATACGCAGTATTTT
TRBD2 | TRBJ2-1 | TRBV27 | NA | CASSPRLAGGDNEQFF | TGTGCCAGCAGTCCTCGACTAGCGGGAGGTGACAATGAGCAGTTCTTC
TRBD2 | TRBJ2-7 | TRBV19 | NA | CASSLGGTMDEQYF | TGTGCCAGTAGTCTGGGGGGGACTATGGACGAGCAGTACTTC
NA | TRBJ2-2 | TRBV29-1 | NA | CSVSSGGAGELFF | TGCAGCGTATCGTCCGGAGGGGCCGGGGAGCTGTTTTTT
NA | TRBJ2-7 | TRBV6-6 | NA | CASSYPSRTFAYEQYF | TGTGCCAGCAGTTACCCGAGCCGGACATTTGCCTACGAGCAGTACTTC
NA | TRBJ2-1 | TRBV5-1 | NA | CASSTDRNNEQFF | TGCGCCAGCAGCACCGACAGAAACAATGAGCAGTTCTTC
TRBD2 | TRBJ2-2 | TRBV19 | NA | CASKTAGGHTGELFF | TGTGCCAGTAAAACAGCGGGAGGCCACACCGGGGAGCTGTTTTTT
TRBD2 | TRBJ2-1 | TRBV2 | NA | CASSELGLAGDAGFF | TGTGCCAGCAGTGAACTCGGACTAGCGGGAGATGCTGGGTTCTTC
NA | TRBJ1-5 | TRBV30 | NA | CAWSMGSNQPQHF | TGTGCCTGGAGTATGGGGAGCAATCAGCCCCAGCATTTT
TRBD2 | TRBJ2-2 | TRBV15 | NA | CATSRGTSGSGELFF | TGTGCCACCAGCAGAGGGACTAGCGGGAGTGGGGAGCTGTTTTTT
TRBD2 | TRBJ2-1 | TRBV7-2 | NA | CASRRTGTSGRNEQFF | TGTGCCAGCAGGCGCACCGGGACTAGCGGGAGAAATGAGCAGTTCTTC
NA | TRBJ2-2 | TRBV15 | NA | CATSNPGLAGELFF | TGTGCCACCAGCAACCCGGGTCTAGCCGGGGAGCTGTTTTTT
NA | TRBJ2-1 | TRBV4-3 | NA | CASSQETGSHSYNEQFF | TGCGCCAGCAGCCAAGAAACCGGGTCCCACTCCTACAATGAGCAGTTCTTC
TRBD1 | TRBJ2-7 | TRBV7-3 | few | CASSRDRGPSYEQYF | TGTGCCAGCAGCCGGGACAGGGGCCCTTCCTACGAGCAGTACTTC
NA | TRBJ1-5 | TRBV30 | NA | CAWAVSENQPQHF | TGTGCCTGGGCGGTATCGGAGAATCAGCCCCAGCATTTT
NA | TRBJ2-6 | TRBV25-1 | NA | CASSLGANVLTF | TGTGCCAGCAGTCTTGGGGCCAACGTCCTGACTTTC
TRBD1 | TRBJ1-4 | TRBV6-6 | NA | CASIRTGRGEKLFF | TGTGCCAGCATCCGGACAGGGCGAGGGGAAAAACTGTTTTTT